These 17 T cell receptor beta chains were all obtained from the same sample, sequenced in a study of radiotherapy plus CTLA-4 blockade in lung cancer. TCRdb keeps only in-frame clones here, not all; method: immunoSEQ multiplex PCR. The data show over 100,000 clones, roughly four fifths seen once. The sequences come from peripheral blood, collected from a patient treated with radiotherapy plus ipilimumab. These receptors all come from a human donor with non-small cell lung cancer that progressed on radiotherapy plus ipilimumab. Some clones in this sample may be carry-over from other donors' samples.

A remark on this clone: Its ends do not fully match the called genes, so a read error is possible. J is TRBJ2-5 and V is TRBV7-7; 7 nucleotides agree with TRBD2. Germline CDR1 and CDR2: SSHAT and FNYEAQ (reference sequence). This CDR3 has 16 residues. The CDR3, as DNA: TGTGCTAGCAGCCCGGGGGGAGGGAGGCAACCGAAGACCCAGTACTTC. Encoded protein: CASSPGGGRQPKTQYF.

This chain uses TRBV27 with TRBJ2-7, with 9 bases aligning to TRBD1. There are 16 residues in the CDR3. The germline gives CDR1 MNHEY, CDR2 SMNVEV (reference sequence). The V and J ends lost 5 bases and 1 base, in that order; junction bases with no gene match: 9. In nucleotides, the CDR3 is TGTGCCAGCAGTCTCTTCCTGACAGGGGGGTCCTACGAGCAGTACTTC. Amino acid sequence: CASSLFLTGGSYEQYF.

The chain recombines TRBV19 with TRBJ2-3; 16 nucleotides agree with TRBD2. Losses at the gene ends were 6 bases for V and 2 bases for J; bases not matched to a gene: 5. Germline V gene data show CDR1 as LNHDA and CDR2 as SQIVND (reference sequence). This CDR3 region has 17 residues. DNA of the CDR3: TGTGCCAGTAGGGGACTAGCGGGGGGGAAGTACACAGATACGCAGTATTTT. Its translation: CASRGLAGGKYTDTQYF.

The CDR3 DNA reads TGCGCCAGCAGCCAAACTAGCGCCTTGAACACCGGGGAGCTGTTTTTT. It specifies CASSQTSALNTGELFF. V is TRBV5-1 and J is TRBJ2-2, with TRBD2 matching over 7 bases. CDR3 length: 16 residues. Germline V gene sequence: CDR1 SGHRS, CDR2 YFSETQ. With 4 bases clipped from V and 1 base from J, the junction kept 7 bases outside the gene matches.

The chain has TRBV5-1 and TRBJ2-1, with 7 bases that match TRBD2. The CDR3 is 13 amino acids. V lost 4 bases and J lost 6; bases outside the gene matches: 4. CDR1 and CDR2 from the germline V gene are SGHRS and YFSETQ. The CDR3 is CASSRGDRNEQFF. CDR3 nucleotide sequence: TGCGCCAGCAGCCGGGGGGACCGCAATGAGCAGTTCTTC.

V usage is TRBV4-1 and J usage is TRBJ2-3; TRBD1 matches 8 bases. V shed 0 bases and J 5 bases; nucleotides not matched to a gene: 10. CDR1 MGHRA and CDR2 YSYEKL come from the germline V gene. The CDR3 is 17 residues long. For the CDR3, the DNA is TGCGCCAGCAGCCAAGACGACAGGGGAGCACCCCTAGATACGCAGTATTTT. Its translation: CASSQDDRGAPLDTQYF.

The chain has TRBV27 and TRBJ1-4; tentatively, D is TRBD1 (6 bases). Germline CDR1 and CDR2: MNHEY and SMNVEV (reference sequence). This CDR3 has 17 amino acids. The germline V and J ends were trimmed by 7 bases and 4 bases, with 22 bases remaining between them. DNA for the CDR3: TGTGCCAGCACCCCTCTTCGTTCAGGGGCCCGTAATGAAAAACTGTTTTTT. This encodes CASTPLRSGARNEKLFF.

V usage is TRBV9 and J usage is TRBJ2-3, with D uncertain. Per the germline V gene, CDR1 is SGDLS and CDR2 is YYNGEE. V lost 4 bases to trimming and J lost 4 bases, with 7 bases between them. This CDR3 comprises 12 residues. This CDR3 is CASSPQADTQYF. Here the CDR3 DNA reads TGTGCCAGCAGCCCCCAGGCAGATACGCAGTATTTT.

The V and J genes are TRBV30 and TRBJ1-4; unclear D gene. Trimming took off 0 bases at V and 4 bases at J, with 9 bases between the two ends. CDR1 is GTSNPN, CDR2 SVGIG, per germline (reference sequence). This CDR3 has 14 amino acids. The CDR3 spells CAWSVLYLNEKLFF. CDR3 in DNA: TGTGCCTGGAGTGTACTTTACCTTAATGAAAAACTGTTTTTT.

The chain employs TRBV2 and TRBJ1-5; 10 bases agree with TRBD1. Germline assignment: CDR1 SNHLY and CDR2 FYNNEI. This CDR3 has 15 residues. With V trimmed by 3 bases and J by 7 bases, 6 bases remained unmatched. CDR3 bases: TGTGCCAGCAGTGAGGGGACAGGGGTTTACCAGCCCCAGCATTTT. This sequence encodes CASSEGTGVYQPQHF.

The chain employs TRBV5-1 and TRBJ2-3, with 8 bases identical to TRBD2. The V gene end was trimmed by 4 bases and the J gene end by 5 bases; junction bases not matched to a gene: 6. CDR3 length: 14 amino acids. Germline V gene lookup returns CDR1 SGHRS and CDR2 YFSETQ. The CDR3 sequence is CASSHGGAGDTQYF. In DNA form, the CDR3 reads TGCGCCAGCAGCCACGGGGGGGCAGGAGATACGCAGTATTTT.

The chain is built from TRBV5-1 and TRBJ1-2, with TRBD1 matching over 9 bases. V lost 3 bases and J lost 8; bases outside the gene matches: 11. CDR1 is SGHRS and CDR2 is YFSETQ in the germline V gene. CDR3 size: 15 residues. CDR3 residues: CASSYLTGGVVGYTF. DNA for the CDR3: TGCGCCAGCAGCTACCTGACAGGGGGTGTCGTAGGCTACACCTTC.

The genes are TRBV25-1 and TRBJ1-1, with 7 bases aligning to TRBD1. This CDR3 contains 15 residues. Germline V CDR1 and CDR2: MGHDK, SYGVNS. V lost 3 bases, J lost 5 bases, and 9 bases stayed unmatched. Here the CDR3 DNA reads TGTGCCAGCAGTGACCCTACGACAGGGAGGACTGAAGCTTTCTTT. It is translated as CASSDPTTGRTEAFF.

The count of this clone is one. CDR3 nucleotide sequence: TGCGCCAGCAGCTTGGAGGGGACCGATATTAGAGGTGGCTACACCTTC. This codes for CASSLEGTDIRGGYTF. The chain recombines TRBV5-1 with TRBJ1-2, with D perhaps matching TRBD1 (5 bases). Trimming shortened V by 0 bases and J by 7 bases, and 19 bases separated the two germline ends. The germline gives CDR1 SGHRS, CDR2 YFSETQ. This CDR3 has 16 residues.

The chain recombines TRBV11-1 with TRBJ1-1; D perhaps matches TRBD1 (5 bases). The V gene's germline CDR1 is SGHAT and CDR2 FQDESV (reference sequence). The CDR3 has 15 amino acids. Trimming removed 5 bases from V and 3 bases from J, with 16 bases in between. CDR3 DNA sequence: TGTGCCAGCAGCGGAGGGTGGGGCAGGGACACTGAAGCTTTCTTT. Protein product: CASSGGWGRDTEAFF.

The rearrangement links TRBV7-3 to TRBJ1-6; the D gene is possibly TRBD1 (5 bases). Germline assignment: CDR1 SGHTA and CDR2 FQGTGA. The V end was cut by 8 bases, the J end by 7 bases, with 12 bases between. The CDR3 runs 13 residues. The CDR3 protein is CASPGRNNSPLHF. The CDR3 DNA sequence: TGTGCCAGCCCGGGACGGAACAATTCACCCCTCCACTTT.

CDR3 loop: CASSGGPSTDTQYF. The DNA for the CDR3 is TGCGCCAGCAGCGGGGGCCCCAGCACAGATACGCAGTATTTT. The chain links TRBV5-1 to TRBJ2-3; D may be TRBD1 (6 bases). V was trimmed by 4 bases and J by 0 bases, leaving 9 bases between them. Per germline, CDR1 SGHRS and CDR2 YFSETQ. The CDR3 loop spans 14 amino acids.